A selection of T cell receptor beta chains follows, all from one sample in a study of T cell responses to AZD1222 COVID-19 vaccine. This table comes from immunoSEQ multiplex PCR, and its TCRdb copy is limited to in-frame clones, with some not included. The sample yields 120,000 or so clones, around 89% seen once. The specimen comprised peripheral blood, sampled on day 0 of AZD1222 vaccination. The receptors were sampled from an adult in good health. Each CDR3 is given with its conserved first and last residue. D genes are given only for firm matches. Part of the rows lack a size; the others show once, few, many or a class for expanded clones.

>TRBV6-5|NA|TRBJ1-1|NA
CASRRGNTEAFF
TGTGCCAGCAGGCGGGGGAACACTGAAGCTTTCTTT
>TRBV5-1|TRBD1|TRBJ2-2|NA
CASSGQGANTGELFF
TGCGCCAGCAGCGGACAGGGGGCGAACACCGGGGAGCTGTTTTTT
>TRBV19|NA|TRBJ1-2|NA
CAGSRGSGYTF
TGTGCCGGTTCTCGGGGGAGTGGCTACACCTTC
>TRBV7-9|NA|TRBJ2-5|NA
CASTSGGFQETQYF
TGTGCCAGCACCTCCGGGGGCTTCCAAGAGACCCAGTACTTC
>TRBV9|NA|TRBJ2-3|once
CASSVVDSTDTQYF
TGTGCCAGCAGCGTAGTTGATAGCACAGATACGCAGTATTTT
>TRBV28|NA|TRBJ1-2|NA
CASSLGEVTGYTF
TGTGCCAGCAGTTTAGGGGAAGTAACCGGCTACACCTTC
>TRBV7-9|NA|TRBJ1-6|NA
CASSLVNSPLHF
TGTGCCAGCAGCTTGGTGAATTCACCCCTCCACTTT
>TRBV6-1|NA|TRBJ1-1|once
CASSPGAEAFF
TGTGCCAGCAGTCCCGGTGCTGAAGCTTTCTTT
>TRBV11-2|TRBD2|TRBJ2-7|NA
CASALSGGPGEQYF
TGTGCCAGCGCACTCAGCGGGGGGCCGGGGGAGCAGTACTTC
>TRBV28|NA|TRBJ1-2|NA
CASSLIQQGEGYTF
TGTGCCAGCAGTTTAATACAACAGGGTGAAGGCTACACCTTC
>TRBV19|NA|TRBJ1-3|NA
CASSTEALSGNTIYF
TGTGCCAGTAGTACTGAGGCTCTCTCTGGAAACACCATATATTTT
>TRBV5-4|NA|TRBJ2-3|NA
CASSLKTDTQYF
TGTGCCAGCAGCTTAAAAACAGATACGCAGTATTTT
>TRBV19|NA|TRBJ2-1|few
CASSSGRVNEQFF
TGTGCCAGTAGTTCAGGTCGGGTGAATGAGCAGTTCTTC
>TRBV30|NA|TRBJ1-6|NA
CAWSGPPGAIRSPLHF
TGTGCCTGGAGTGGACCCCCCGGGGCGATCAGGTCACCCCTCCACTTT
>TRBV9|TRBD1|TRBJ2-7|once
CASSGPGQGMWYEQYF
TGTGCCAGCAGCGGGCCCGGACAGGGGATGTGGTACGAGCAGTACTTC
>TRBV5-6|NA|TRBJ1-1|NA
CASSLEWTEAFF
TGTGCCAGCAGCTTGGAGTGGACTGAAGCTTTCTTT
>TRBV11-2|TRBD2|TRBJ2-5|NA
CASSPRTSGRAGGTQYF
TGTGCCAGCAGCCCGCGGACTAGCGGGAGGGCCGGTGGGACCCAGTACTTC
>TRBV9|NA|TRBJ2-7|NA
CASSLSFGPHYEQYF
TGTGCCAGCAGCCTGTCCTTCGGGCCTCACTACGAGCAGTACTTC
>TRBV14|NA|TRBJ1-1|NA
CASSQEGGRFSEAFF
TGTGCCAGCAGCCAAGAGGGGGGGCGCTTTTCTGAAGCTTTCTTT
>TRBV4-1|NA|TRBJ1-6|NA
CASSQDSHSPLHF
TGCGCCAGCAGCCAAGACAGTCATTCACCCCTCCACTTT
>TRBV19|NA|TRBJ2-3|NA
CASMGTDAQYF
TGTGCCAGTATGGGCACAGATGCGCAGTATTTT
>TRBV2|TRBD2|TRBJ2-7|NA
CASSRGSPGGVSYEQYF
TGTGCCAGCAGCCGCGGGTCCCCGGGGGGAGTCTCCTACGAGCAGTACTTC
>TRBV7-2|NA|TRBJ1-2|NA
CASSLAPVGPYGYTF
TGTGCCAGCAGCTTAGCCCCAGTGGGCCCCTATGGCTACACCTTC
>TRBV5-1|NA|TRBJ1-3|NA
CASSLGPGTSAGNTIYF
TGCGCCAGCAGCTTGGGGCCGGGGACCTCGGCTGGAAACACCATATATTTT
>TRBV7-9|TRBD1|TRBJ2-6|NA
CASSPDRGASGANVLTF
TGTGCCAGCAGTCCGGACAGGGGGGCCTCTGGGGCCAACGTCCTGACTTTC
>TRBV9|TRBD1|TRBJ2-7|NA
CASRTGTGIYEQYF
TGTGCCAGCAGGACCGGGACAGGGATTTACGAGCAGTACTTC
>TRBV28|NA|TRBJ2-7|NA
CATEISGTSYEQYF
TGTGCCACCGAGATCTCCGGGACTTCCTACGAGCAGTACTTC
>TRBV27|NA|TRBJ1-6|NA
CASSLRGADSPLHF
TGTGCCAGCAGTTTACGGGGGGCTGATTCACCCCTCCACTTT
>TRBV28|NA|TRBJ2-6|NA
CASSPWDNSGANVLTF
TGTGCCAGCAGTCCATGGGACAACTCTGGGGCCAACGTCCTGACTTTC
>TRBV5-1|TRBD2|TRBJ2-1|NA
CASSLENPGLAVLSSYNEQFF
TGCGCCAGCAGCTTGGAGAATCCGGGACTAGCGGTTCTAAGCTCCTACAATGAGCAGTTCTTC
>TRBV6-5|NA|TRBJ2-2|NA
CASTEFRGRTGELFF
TGTGCCAGCACCGAATTCAGGGGCCGGACCGGGGAGCTGTTTTTT
>TRBV5-1|TRBD1|TRBJ1-6|NA
CASSLDRAGSPLHF
TGCGCCAGCAGCCTGGACAGGGCCGGGTCACCCCTCCACTTT
>TRBV3-1/TRBV3-2|NA|TRBJ1-4|NA
CASSQRGLAGEKLFF
TGTGCCAGCAGCCAAAGGGGCCTGGCAGGGGAAAAACTGTTTTTT
>TRBV10-3|TRBD2|TRBJ2-1|NA
CAILVLAGLDSYNEQFF
TGTGCCATTTTAGTACTAGCGGGTCTCGACTCCTACAATGAGCAGTTCTTC
>TRBV19|NA|TRBJ2-7|NA
CASSPDTSYEQYF
TGTGCCAGTAGTCCGGACACCTCCTACGAGCAGTACTTC
>TRBV7-9|NA|TRBJ2-3|NA
CASSPLGGGTQYF
TGTGCCAGCAGCCCGCTGGGGGGCGGTACGCAGTATTTT
>TRBV6-2/TRBV6-3|NA|TRBJ1-5|NA
CASSYGAPLGYSNQPQHF
TGTGCCAGCAGTTATGGGGCGCCCCTCGGCTATAGCAATCAGCCCCAGCATTTT
>TRBV5-4|TRBD2|TRBJ2-5|NA
CASSFEGSGREQETQYF
TGTGCCAGCAGCTTCGAAGGTAGCGGGAGGGAACAAGAGACCCAGTACTTC
>TRBV6-5|TRBD1|TRBJ1-5|NA
CASSPRTGSNQPQHF
TGTGCCAGCAGCCCCAGGACAGGGAGTAATCAGCCCCAGCATTTT